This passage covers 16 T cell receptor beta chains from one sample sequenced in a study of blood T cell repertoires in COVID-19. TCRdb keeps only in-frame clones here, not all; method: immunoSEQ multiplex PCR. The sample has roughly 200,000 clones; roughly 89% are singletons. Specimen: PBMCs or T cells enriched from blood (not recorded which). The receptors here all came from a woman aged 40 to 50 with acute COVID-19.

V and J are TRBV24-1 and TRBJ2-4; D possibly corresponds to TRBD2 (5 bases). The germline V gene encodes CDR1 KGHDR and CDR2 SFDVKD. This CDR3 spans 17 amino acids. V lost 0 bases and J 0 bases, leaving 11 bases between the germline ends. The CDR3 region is CATSDLPSGRAKNIQYF. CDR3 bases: TGTGCCACCAGTGATTTGCCCAGCGGACGAGCCAAAAACATTCAGTACTTC.

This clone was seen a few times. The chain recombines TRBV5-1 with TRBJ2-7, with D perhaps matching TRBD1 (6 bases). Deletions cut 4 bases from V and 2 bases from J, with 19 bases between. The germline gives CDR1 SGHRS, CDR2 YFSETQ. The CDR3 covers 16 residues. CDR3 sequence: CASSVTGQGTPYEQYF. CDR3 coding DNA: TGCGCCAGCAGCGTGACCGGCCAGGGGACCCCCTACGAGCAGTACTTC.

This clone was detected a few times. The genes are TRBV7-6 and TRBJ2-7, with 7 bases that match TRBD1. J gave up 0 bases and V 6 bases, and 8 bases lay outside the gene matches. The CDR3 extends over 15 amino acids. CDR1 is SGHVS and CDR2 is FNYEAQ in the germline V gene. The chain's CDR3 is CASSDRQGYSYEQYF. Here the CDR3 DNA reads TGTGCCAGCAGTGACAGACAGGGTTACTCCTACGAGCAGTACTTC.

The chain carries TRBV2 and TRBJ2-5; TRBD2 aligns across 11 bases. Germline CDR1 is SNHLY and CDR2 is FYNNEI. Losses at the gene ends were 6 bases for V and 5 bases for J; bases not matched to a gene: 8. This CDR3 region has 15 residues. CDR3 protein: CASRPTSGGGETQYF. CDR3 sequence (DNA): TGTGCCAGCAGGCCTACTAGCGGGGGAGGGGAGACCCAGTACTTC.

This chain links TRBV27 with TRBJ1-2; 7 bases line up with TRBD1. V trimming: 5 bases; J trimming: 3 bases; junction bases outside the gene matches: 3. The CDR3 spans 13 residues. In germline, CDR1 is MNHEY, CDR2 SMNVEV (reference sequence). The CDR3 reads CASSPGTDYGYTF. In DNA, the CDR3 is TGTGCCAGCAGTCCAGGGACAGACTATGGCTACACCTTC.

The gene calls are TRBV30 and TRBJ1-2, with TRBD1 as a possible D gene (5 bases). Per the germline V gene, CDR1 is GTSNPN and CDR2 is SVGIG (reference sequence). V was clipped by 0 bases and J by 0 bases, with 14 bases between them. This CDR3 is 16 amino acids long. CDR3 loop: CAWSVPRQTANYGYTF. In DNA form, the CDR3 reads TGTGCCTGGAGTGTTCCCCGACAGACCGCTAACTATGGCTACACCTTC.

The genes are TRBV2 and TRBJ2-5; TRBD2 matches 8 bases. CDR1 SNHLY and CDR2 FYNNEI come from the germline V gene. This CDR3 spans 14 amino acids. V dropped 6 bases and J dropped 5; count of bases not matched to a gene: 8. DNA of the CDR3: TGTGCCAGCAGAGATCCGGGGGGGCGGGAGACCCAGTACTTC. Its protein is CASRDPGGRETQYF. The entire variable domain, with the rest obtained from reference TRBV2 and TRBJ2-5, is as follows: EPEVTQTPSHQVTQMGQEVILRCVPISNHLYFYWYRQILGQKVEFLVSFYNNEISEKSEIFDDQFSVERPDGSNFTLKIRSTKLEDSAMYFCASRDPGGRETQYFGPGTRLLVL.

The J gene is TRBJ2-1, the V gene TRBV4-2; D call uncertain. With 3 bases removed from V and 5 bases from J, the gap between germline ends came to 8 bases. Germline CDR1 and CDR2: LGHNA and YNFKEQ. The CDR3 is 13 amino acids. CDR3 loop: CASSHSADNEQFF. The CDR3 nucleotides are TGTGCCAGCAGCCACTCCGCGGACAATGAGCAGTTCTTC.

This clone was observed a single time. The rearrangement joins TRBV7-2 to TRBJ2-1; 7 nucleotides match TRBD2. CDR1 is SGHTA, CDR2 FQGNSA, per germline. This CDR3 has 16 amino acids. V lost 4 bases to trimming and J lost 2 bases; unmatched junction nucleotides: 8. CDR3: CASSSGGGVPYNEQFF. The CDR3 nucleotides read TGTGCCAGCAGCTCGGGCGGGGGAGTGCCCTACAATGAGCAGTTCTTC.

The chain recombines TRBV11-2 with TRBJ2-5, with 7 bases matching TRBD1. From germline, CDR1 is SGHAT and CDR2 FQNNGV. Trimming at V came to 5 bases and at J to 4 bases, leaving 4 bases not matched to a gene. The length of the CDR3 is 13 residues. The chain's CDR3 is CASSLNRGETQYF. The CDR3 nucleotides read TGTGCCAGCAGCCTCAACAGGGGAGAGACCCAGTACTTC.

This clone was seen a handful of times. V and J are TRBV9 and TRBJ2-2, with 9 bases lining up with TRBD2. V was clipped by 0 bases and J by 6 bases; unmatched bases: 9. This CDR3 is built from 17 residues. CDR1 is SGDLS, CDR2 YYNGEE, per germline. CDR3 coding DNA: TGTGCCAGCAGCGTAGCTCTCACTAGCGGGTCCCCCGGGGAGCTGTTTTTT. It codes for CASSVALTSGSPGELFF.

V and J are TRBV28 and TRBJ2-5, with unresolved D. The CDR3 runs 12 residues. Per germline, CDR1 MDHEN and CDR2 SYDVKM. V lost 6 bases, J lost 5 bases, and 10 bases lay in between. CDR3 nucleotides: TGTGCCAGCAGCAACGACGGGGAGACCCAGTACTTC. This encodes CASSNDGETQYF. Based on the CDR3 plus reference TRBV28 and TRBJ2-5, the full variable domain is DVKVTQSSRYLVKRTGEKVFLECVQDMDHENMFWYRQDPGLGLRLIYFSYDVKMKEKGDIPEGYSVSREKKERFSLILESASTNQTSMYLCASSNDGETQYFGPGTRLLVL.

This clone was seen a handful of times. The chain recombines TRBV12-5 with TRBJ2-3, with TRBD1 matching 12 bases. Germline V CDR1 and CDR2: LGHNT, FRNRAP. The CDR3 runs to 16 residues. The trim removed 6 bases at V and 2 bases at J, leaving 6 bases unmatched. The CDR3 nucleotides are TGTGCTAGTGGCTGGGACAGGGGGCACCCCACAGATACGCAGTATTTT. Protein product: CASGWDRGHPTDTQYF.

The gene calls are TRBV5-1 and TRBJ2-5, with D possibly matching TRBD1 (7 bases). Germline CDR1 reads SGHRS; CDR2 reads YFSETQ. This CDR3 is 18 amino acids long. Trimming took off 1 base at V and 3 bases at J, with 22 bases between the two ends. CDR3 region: CASSLLGPGGGSKETQYF. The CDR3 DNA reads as TGCGCCAGCAGCTTGCTTGGCCCAGGGGGAGGTAGCAAAGAGACCCAGTACTTC.

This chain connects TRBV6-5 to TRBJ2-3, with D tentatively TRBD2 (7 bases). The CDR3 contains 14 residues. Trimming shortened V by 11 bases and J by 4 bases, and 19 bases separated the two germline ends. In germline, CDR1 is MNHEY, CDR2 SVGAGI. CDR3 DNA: TGTGCCGCGGAAGGGGGGGAGGGAGCAGATACGCAGTATTTT. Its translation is CAAEGGEGADTQYF.

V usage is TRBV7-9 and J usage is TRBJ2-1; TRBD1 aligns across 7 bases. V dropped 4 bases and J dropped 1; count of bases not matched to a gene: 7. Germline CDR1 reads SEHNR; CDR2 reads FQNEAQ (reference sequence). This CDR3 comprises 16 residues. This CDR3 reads CASSSVQGLSYNEQFF. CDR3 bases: TGTGCCAGCAGCTCCGTACAGGGGTTATCCTACAATGAGCAGTTCTTC.